Listed below are T cell receptor beta chains from one sample, sequenced in a study of T cells after yellow fever vaccination. One entry per CDR3 protein, called by TCRdb with MiXCR from the 5' RACE reads. This table holds some 120,000 distinct CDR3 sequences, roughly 10% found once. The source material was CD8+ T cells sorted from PBMCs, sampled on the day of the yellow fever booster vaccination. The receptor set was obtained from a man between 18 and 29 years old who received the YFV17D yellow fever vaccine. CDR3s include the opening cysteine and the closing phenylalanine or tryptophan. Fields, in order: D gene, V gene, J gene, clone size, CDR3 DNA, CDR3 protein. The D gene is left open where the match is weak. Not every row has a clone size; where given, it reads once, few, many or a size class.

TRBD2	TRBV7-9	TRBJ2-2	.	TGTGCCAGCAGCTACACACTAGCGGGGGCGAACACCGGGGAGCTGTTTTTT	CASSYTLAGANTGELFF
.	TRBV11-2	TRBJ2-1	many	TGTGCCAGCAGCCACCCTGCACCCTCCTACAATGAGCAGTTCTTC	CASSHPAPSYNEQFF
.	TRBV27	TRBJ2-3	many	TGTGCCAGCAGTTTATCCATCTCGACAGATACGCAGTATTTT	CASSLSISTDTQYF
.	TRBV15	TRBJ1-5	.	TGTGCCACCAGCAGCGCAACCGGACTGGGGAGCAATCAGCCCCAGCATTTT	CATSSATGLGSNQPQHF
TRBD1	TRBV15	TRBJ1-5	.	TGTGCCACCCACGACAGGGGAGTTGGCAATCAGCCCCAGCATTTT	CATHDRGVGNQPQHF
TRBD2	TRBV10-3	TRBJ2-1	.	TGTGCCATCAGGTCCTCAGCGGGGGGCGAAAATGAGCAGTTCTTC	CAIRSSAGGENEQFF
.	TRBV21-1	TRBJ2-7	many	TGTGCCAGCAGCAAAAGGGGCAAGCGAGGAGTACGTCCGGAGCAGTACTTC	CASSKRGKRGVRPEQYF
.	TRBV7-9	TRBJ2-5	.	TGTGCCAGCAGAAGGGGAGAGACCCAGTACTTC	CASRRGETQYF
.	TRBV4-3	TRBJ1-6	.	TGCGCCAGCAGCCAAGACGTGGGTCGGGGTGGGTATTCACCCCTCCACTTT	CASSQDVGRGGYSPLHF
.	TRBV5-1	TRBJ2-3	few	TGCGCCAGCAGCTTGCTATTTAGCACAGATACGCAGTATTTT	CASSLLFSTDTQYF
.	TRBV5-1	TRBJ1-2	many	TGCGCCAGCAGCTACGGAGGGGGTTATGGCTACACCTTC	CASSYGGGYGYTF
.	TRBV3-1	TRBJ1-2	.	TGTGCCAGCAGCCAGGACACTCACGATGGCTACACCTTC	CASSQDTHDGYTF
.	TRBV20-1	TRBJ2-2	.	TGCAGTGCAAAGGCGGGGCGGTACACCGGGGAGCTGTTTTTT	CSAKAGRYTGELFF
TRBD1	TRBV18	TRBJ1-2	few	TGTGCCAGCTCACCATCAGGACAGGGGAGGAATGGCTACACCTTC	CASSPSGQGRNGYTF
TRBD1	TRBV4-2	TRBJ2-7	many	TGTGCCAGCAGCCATGAGACAGGGCCGTCCTACGAGCAGTACTTC	CASSHETGPSYEQYF
.	TRBV7-6	TRBJ1-5	.	TGTGCCAGCAGCCGGGACAGCAATCAGCCCCAGCATTTT	CASSRDSNQPQHF
TRBD1	TRBV12-3/TRBV12-4	TRBJ1-5	.	TGTGCCAGCAGTGACGGGACAGTTAGCAATCAGCCCCAGCATTTT	CASSDGTVSNQPQHF
.	TRBV5-1	TRBJ1-2	few	TGCGCCAGCAGCCCCGCAGGACAGCTCTATGGCTACACCTTC	CASSPAGQLYGYTF
.	TRBV12-5	TRBJ1-1	.	TGTGCTAGTGGTTTTTTTCTTCTAGGCGGAGGGGACACTGAAGCTTTCTTT	CASGFFLLGGGDTEAFF
.	TRBV30	TRBJ2-3	.	TGTGCCTGGAGTGTACGTCTTGGGGGCGGCACAGATACGCAGTATTTT	CAWSVRLGGGTDTQYF
.	TRBV29-1	TRBJ2-2	few	TGCAGCGTTCAGGGGCAAAACACCGGGGAGCTGTTTTTT	CSVQGQNTGELFF
.	TRBV7-8	TRBJ2-5	many	TGTGCCAGCAGCTCCCGGACCCGAGAAGGAGAGACCCAGTACTTC	CASSSRTREGETQYF
.	TRBV20-1	TRBJ2-2	.	TGCAGTGCGGAATCCAGGACTAACTCAAATACCGGGGAGCTGTTTTTT	CSAESRTNSNTGELFF
.	TRBV12-3/TRBV12-4	TRBJ1-1	.	TGTGCCAGCAGTCCGCCGGGACGGAAAACGAACACTGAAGCTTTCTTT	CASSPPGRKTNTEAFF